This T cell receptor (beta chain) was captured in a study of T cells in Graves' hyperthyroidism and ophthalmopathy. Study details: Peripheral blood was collected at initial diagnosis, before any treatment. Notes on the study in general: In simple terms, a model built on 13 V-J features told ophthalmopathy apart from stable hyperthyroidism. Ophthalmopathy, as predicted by the model, came a median around 6 months after the prediction.

The TCR beta CDR3 regions underwent amplification using RNA transcripts as the source. The TCR CDR3 first-round RT-PCR relied on the HTBI primer set. TCRdb fed the multiplex PCR reads into MiXCR, producing one record per CDR3 protein. There are about 400,000 distinct CDR3 sequences in the sample; about 15% occur only once, and around 20% lies in the top ten. This clonotype showed up just once. Its antigen is not known. The sample consisted of blood. The clonotype was recovered from a woman in her twenties or thirties with Graves' ophthalmopathy.

CDR3 protein: CASDRGFSDEKLFF. The CDR3, as DNA: TGTGCCAGTGACAGGGGCTTCTCGGATGAAAAACTGTTTTTT. The rearrangement uses TRBV6-1 and TRBJ1-4; 8 bases match TRBD1. The junction had 9 bases not matched to a gene; V was cut back by 9 bases and J by 6 bases. CDR3 size: 14 residues. Looked up from germline, CDR1 is MNHNS and CDR2 is SASEGT.